The 5 T cell receptor beta chains listed next were all sequenced from one sample in a study of T cell responses to AZD1222 COVID-19 vaccine. Repertoires were generated with immunoSEQ multiplex PCR, while TCRdb's copy carries only in-frame clones and drops some. Of more than 75,000 clones in the sample, around 92% were seen once. This specimen was peripheral blood, taken on day 0 of AZD1222 vaccination. All receptors derive from an adult in good health.

The CDR3 DNA reads as TGTGCCAGTAGTGTCTCCTTTCTGAACACTGAAGCTTTCTTT. Its protein is CASSVSFLNTEAFF. The rearrangement links TRBV19 to TRBJ1-1; D not certain. Trimming took off 5 bases at V and 0 bases at J, with 10 bases between the two ends. The germline V gene encodes CDR1 LNHDA and CDR2 SQIVND (reference sequence). There are 14 residues in the CDR3.

This clone was seen only once. This chain connects TRBV14 to TRBJ2-7; TRBD1 might be the D (5 bases). V was pared by 0 bases and J by 5 bases, with 17 bases between. Per the germline V gene, CDR1 is SGHDN and CDR2 is FVKESK. This CDR3 has 16 amino acids. As DNA, the CDR3 is TGTGCCAGCAGCCAAGATCAGGGAATAGGAAGTAACGAGCAGTACTTC. Its translation is CASSQDQGIGSNEQYF.

This clone was seen only a few times. This chain joins TRBV4-1 and TRBJ1-5; 8 positions agree with TRBD1. V was clipped by 1 base and J by 11 bases; unmatched bases: 7. This CDR3 has 14 amino acids. The germline gives CDR1 MGHRA, CDR2 YSYEKL. CDR3 sequence reads: CASSQGQGSKTQHF. The CDR3 DNA reads as TGCGCCAGCAGCCAAGGACAGGGGAGCAAGACCCAGCATTTT.

The V and J genes are TRBV4-1 and TRBJ1-6; TRBD1 agrees at 9 bases. CDR1 and CDR2 from the germline V gene are MGHRA and YSYEKL. Trimming took 1 base from V and 8 from J; bases not matched to a gene: 6. The CDR3 is made up of 16 amino acids. The CDR3 region is CASSQVLGQGDSPLHF. The CDR3 DNA reads as TGCGCCAGCAGCCAAGTTTTGGGACAGGGCGATTCACCCCTCCACTTT.

The genes are TRBV12-3 or TRBV12-4 and TRBJ2-1; the match to TRBD1 covers 8 bases. The V and J ends lost 5 bases and 15 bases, in that order; junction bases with no gene match: 3. The CDR3 contains 10 residues. The CDR3 DNA reads as TGTGCCAGCAGTGGACAGGGTCGGTTCTTC. Amino acids: CASSGQGRFF.